Described below is a single T cell receptor beta chain sequence and its context. Its antigen is still unknown. Time point denoted: persistent/refractory GD, antithyroid drugs over 5 years with positive TRAb. Following extraction of RNA from PBMCs, that RNA was used to make the TCR library. This sample was taken from a study of regulatory T cells in long-lasting Graves disease. Study results and limitations: Gene preferences differed: TRBV28, TRBJ1-2, TRBJ2-5 in persistent cases.

Researchers made TCR beta libraries by using iRepertoire HTBI primers and running Arm-PCR on CDR3 regions. MiXCR, run by TCRdb on the multiplex PCR reads, gives a single entry per CDR3 protein. The data show roughly 450,000 distinct CDR3 sequences, less than 25% seen once. This CDR3 comprises 14 residues. Germline V gives CDR1 SGHTA, CDR2 FQGTGA. Trimming shortened V by 5 bases and J by 8 bases, and 16 bases separated the two germline ends. The TCR sequence derives from a female donor with Graves disease. The source was peripheral blood mononuclear cells (PBMCs), collected when the disease was refractory, from a patient treated with antithyroid drugs. The chain uses TRBV7-3 and TRBJ2-1, with unresolved D. The CDR3: CASSPHLGYDEQFF. As DNA, the CDR3 is TGTGCCAGCAGCCCCCACTTGGGATACGATGAGCAGTTCTTC. The full variable domain, with the rest looked up from reference TRBV7-3 and TRBJ2-1, is GAGVSQTPSNKVTEKGKYVELRCDPISGHTALYWYRQSLGQGPEFLIYFQGTGAADDSGLPNDRFFAVRPEGSVSTLKIQRTERGDSAVYLCASSPHLGYDEQFFGPGTRLTVL.